This T cell receptor beta chain was captured in a study of T cells in localized non-small cell lung cancer. This CDR3 has 17 residues. The ends lost 0 bases at V and 1 base at J; junction bases unmatched: 11. Germline CDR1 is SQVTM and CDR2 is ANQGSEA. To note about this clone: Antigen unknown.

Free of atypia, the adjacent lung was collected at least 2 cm away from the tumor margin. Study-level points and caveats: Density of T cells in blood, when higher, went with longer overall survival. A median of 57 of the top 100 tumor clones appeared in adjacent lung, which was paired and uninvolved.

The table came from immunoSEQ multiplex PCR; TCRdb's copy has only in-frame clones and leaves some out. The repertoire holds over a thousand clones, with about 23% as singletons. The receptor comes from a female donor of 60 years or more with stage I squamous cell lung carcinoma. The sample was normal lung tissue next to the tumor, taken before any cancer treatment. This sequence joins TRBV29-1 and TRBJ1-1; 7 bases fit TRBD1. The CDR3 DNA is TGCAGCGTTGAAGAGCTGGCAGGGGGGGGGCCGAACACTGAAGCTTTCTTT. Amino acid sequence: CSVEELAGGGPNTEAFF. The entire variable domain, with the rest obtained from reference TRBV29-1 and TRBJ1-1, is as follows: SAVISQKPSRDICQRGTSLTIQCQVDSQVTMMFWYRQQPGQSLTLIATANQGSEATYESGFVIDKFPISRPNLTFSTLTVSNMSPEDSSIYLCSVEELAGGGPNTEAFFGQGTRLTVV.